This passage covers 24 T cell receptor beta chains from one sample sequenced in a study of blood T cells in healthy people across ages. A second PCR, run for about 6 to 12 cycles, used a sample-barcoded 5' primer plus a J-beta primer mix. Each CDR3 protein is one row after TCRdb ran MiXCR on the 5' RACE reads. Counted here are 550,000 to 700,000 distinct CDR3 sequences, 25% to 30% occurring once; the ten biggest clones make up about 18%. Sequencing was carried out using blood. The receptor source for this set is a woman in her seventies in good health.

The chain carries TRBV7-2 and TRBJ1-4; D remains unclear. Trimming took 2 bases from V and 6 from J, leaving 7 bases between them. Germline CDR1 reads SGHTA; CDR2 reads FQGNSA. This CDR3 is built from 13 residues. CDR3 sequence (DNA): TGTGCCAGCAGCTTAAGGCCCGATGAAAAACTGTTTTTT. It yields the protein CASSLRPDEKLFF.

This clonotype was counted between two and nine times. The J gene is TRBJ2-7, the V gene TRBV4-1; no clear D gene. V lost 4 bases, J lost 7 bases, and 20 bases lay in between. Per the germline V gene, CDR1 is MGHRA and CDR2 is YSYEKL. This CDR3 is 15 amino acids long. The CDR3 here is CASSLQLTSYREQYF. The CDR3 nucleotides are TGCGCCAGCAGCCTTCAACTGACCTCTTATCGAGAGCAGTACTTC.

The chain links TRBV2 to TRBJ1-1; D is uncertain. Trimming stripped 7 bases from V and 0 bases from J, with 6 bases between. Looked up from germline, CDR1 is SNHLY and CDR2 is FYNNEI. The CDR3 totals 12 residues. This CDR3 is CASNVMNTEAFF. CDR3 in DNA: TGTGCCAGCAACGTAATGAACACTGAAGCTTTCTTT.

Only a few counts were recorded for this clonotype. The V and J genes are TRBV4-3 and TRBJ2-7, with D perhaps matching TRBD2 (6 bases). Germline values: CDR1 LGHNA, CDR2 YSLEER. V was pared by 1 base and J by 0 bases, with 16 bases between. The CDR3 has 17 amino acids. For the CDR3, the DNA is TGCGCCAGCAGCCAAGTGGCCGGGGCGGGAAGCTCCTACGAGCAGTACTTC. Protein: CASSQVAGAGSSYEQYF.

This chain connects TRBV6-4 to TRBJ1-4; D is possibly TRBD1 (6 bases). The CDR3 is 16 amino acids. Per the germline V gene, CDR1 is MRHNA and CDR2 is SNTAGT. Trimming removed 8 bases from V and 3 bases from J, with 19 bases in between. CDR3 in DNA: TGTGCCAGCTGGAGATACAGGGTAGAAGCTAATGAAAAACTGTTTTTT. Translation gives CASWRYRVEANEKLFF.

The chain carries TRBV7-2 and TRBJ1-1, with 9 bases identical to TRBD1. There are 16 residues in the CDR3. Trimming took 3 bases from V and 4 from J; bases not matched to a gene: 9. Germline CDR1 is SGHTA and CDR2 is FQGNSA. Here the CDR3 reads CASSLGQGAARTEAFF. CDR3 sequence (DNA): TGTGCCAGCAGCTTGGGACAGGGTGCGGCACGCACTGAAGCTTTCTTT.

This clonotype came up a few times. The chain is built from TRBV7-2 and TRBJ2-3, with D possibly being TRBD2 (5 bases). The CDR3 has 14 amino acids. CDR1 is SGHTA and CDR2 is FQGNSA in the germline V gene. V gave up 5 bases and J gave up 1 base, with 10 bases separating them. CDR3 DNA sequence: TGTGCCAGCAGCCCGGGAAAGGGCACAGATACGCAGTATTTT. It is translated as CASSPGKGTDTQYF.

This clonotype was recorded a few times. The chain uses TRBV20-1 and TRBJ2-5; 10 nucleotides line up with TRBD1. The CDR3 is 14 amino acids. J gave up 4 bases and V 5 bases, and 7 bases lay outside the gene matches. Germline CDR1 and CDR2: DFQATT and SNEGSKA (reference sequence). In nucleotides, the CDR3 is TGCAGTGCTCTCGGGACAGGGGACTCAGAGACCCAGTACTTC. It is translated as CSALGTGDSETQYF.

Comment on this clonotype: Mismatch with germline at one junction end may stem from a read error. The chain couples TRBV6-2 or TRBV6-3 to TRBJ1-5; D is perhaps TRBD1 (5 bases). The germline V gene has CDR1 MNHEY and CDR2 SVGEGT. The CDR3 is made up of 12 amino acids. The CDR3 DNA sequence: TGTGCCAGCAGTAAAGGGGATCAGTCCCAGCATTTT. Translating gives CASSKGDQSQHF.

This chain connects TRBV6-2 or TRBV6-3 to TRBJ1-2, with D possibly being TRBD1 (5 bases). Germline loops: CDR1 MNHEY, CDR2 SVGEGT. The CDR3 is 14 amino acids. V lost 4 bases and J 5 bases, leaving 14 bases between the germline ends. The CDR3 DNA sequence: TGTGCCAGCAGTTCCCTTCGACAGATATATGGCTACACCTTC. It encodes CASSSLRQIYGYTF.

The chain has TRBV6-2 or TRBV6-3 and TRBJ2-2, with 11 bases that match TRBD2. The CDR3 sequence is 16 residues long. J lost 0 bases, V lost 6 bases, and 3 bases had no gene match. CDR1 is MNHEY, CDR2 SVGEGT, per germline. The CDR3: CASSQLAGANTGELFF. The CDR3 coding sequence is TGTGCCAGCAGCCAACTAGCGGGGGCGAACACCGGGGAGCTGTTTTTT.

This chain connects TRBV11-3 to TRBJ2-5; no firm D call. The germline CDR1 and CDR2 sequences are SGHNT and YENEEA. V was trimmed by 6 bases and J by 4 bases, leaving 15 bases between them. CDR3 length equals 14 residues. DNA for the CDR3: TGTGCCAGCAGTGGGTCCGGGTGGGGAGAGACCCAGTACTTC. Protein product: CASSGSGWGETQYF.

The chain employs TRBV20-1 and TRBJ1-1, with 7 nucleotides matching TRBD1. The V and J ends lost 2 bases and 6 bases, in that order; junction bases with no gene match: 6. CDR3 length: 13 amino acids. Germline V gene sequence: CDR1 DFQATT, CDR2 SNEGSKA (reference sequence). CDR3 region: CSARSGGGSEAFF. For the CDR3, the DNA is TGCAGTGCTAGATCAGGGGGGGGATCTGAAGCTTTCTTT.

This clonotype was counted at least ten times. V is TRBV30 and J is TRBJ2-4; D is undetermined. Germline V lookup: CDR1 GTSNPN, CDR2 SVGIG (reference sequence). The CDR3 consists of 14 residues. Trimming took off 0 bases at V and 3 bases at J, with 9 bases between the two ends. The CDR3 DNA reads TGTGCCTGGAGTGTAAAAGGAAGCAAAAACATTCAGTACTTC. It encodes CAWSVKGSKNIQYF.

This clonotype was seen more than once but under ten times. The J gene is TRBJ2-1, the V gene TRBV20-1; the match to TRBD1 covers 11 bases. Near its end, the DNA agrees better with TRBJ2-7, so the J call may be wrong. Germline V lookup: CDR1 DFQATT, CDR2 SNEGSKA (reference sequence). This CDR3 comprises 15 residues. The CDR3 sequence is CSANRDRGSFYEQYF. In DNA, the CDR3 is TGCAGTGCCAACAGGGACAGGGGGTCATTCTACGAGCAGTACTTC.

V and J are TRBV11-2 and TRBJ2-3, with 14 nucleotides matching TRBD2. Germline CDR1 is SGHAT and CDR2 is FQNNGV. Losses at the gene ends were 4 bases for V and 2 bases for J; bases not matched to a gene: 2. The length of the CDR3 is 16 residues. This CDR3 is CASSSTSGGATDTQYF. The CDR3 region has the DNA TGTGCCAGCAGCTCGACTAGCGGGGGGGCCACAGATACGCAGTATTTT.

This clonotype was seen a handful of times. The chain couples TRBV5-1 to TRBJ1-3, with a tentative D call TRBD1 (6 bases). The germline CDR1 and CDR2 sequences are SGHRS and YFSETQ. The CDR3 loop spans 14 amino acids. V dropped 4 bases and J dropped 7 bases, with 15 bases sitting between them. The CDR3 region has the DNA TGCGCCAGCAGCCCGGTTGGGGGGGCGAACACCATATATTTT. This sequence encodes CASSPVGGANTIYF.

The chain combines TRBV7-2 with TRBJ2-1; TRBD2 matches 13 bases. The CDR3 runs 16 residues. V was pared by 5 bases and J by 5 bases, with 6 bases of the junction left unmatched. CDR1 and CDR2 from the germline V gene are SGHTA and FQGNSA. The CDR3 DNA follows: TGTGCCAGCAGCCCCCCCGGACTAGCGGGGGACAATGAGCAGTTCTTC. Translation gives CASSPPGLAGDNEQFF.

This clonotype was detected only a few times. The chain is built from TRBV29-1 and TRBJ2-5; a possible D gene is TRBD2 (6 bases). CDR1 SQVTM and CDR2 ANQGSEA come from the germline V gene. The CDR3 runs 12 residues. V was pared by 8 bases and J by 6 bases, with 16 bases between. The DNA of the CDR3 is TGCAGCAATATGGGGGGAGAGAAGACCCAGTACTTC. Residues: CSNMGGEKTQYF.

For the CDR3, the DNA is TGTGCCAGCAGTCGGGACAGGTCGAACGAGCAGTACTTC. Protein sequence: CASSRDRSNEQYF. The chain is built from TRBV6-2 or TRBV6-3 and TRBJ2-5; 8 nucleotides line up with TRBD1. The J call may be wrong; the DNA end is better matched by TRBJ2-7. This CDR3 spans 13 amino acids. The germline CDR1 and CDR2 sequences are MNHEY and SVGEGT.

This clonotype was counted a few times. The chain is built from TRBV7-2 and TRBJ1-2; D is uncertain. The germline V and J ends were trimmed by 5 bases and 2 bases, with 9 bases remaining between them. The CDR3 extends over 13 amino acids. Looked up from germline, CDR1 is SGHTA and CDR2 is FQGNSA. CDR3 region: CASSPQKNYGYTF. The DNA for the CDR3 is TGTGCCAGCAGCCCACAGAAAAACTATGGCTACACCTTC. The full variable domain, rest sourced from reference TRBV7-2 and TRBJ1-2, is GAGVSQSPSNKVTEKGKDVELRCDPISGHTALYWYRQSLGQGLEFLIYFQGNSAPDKSGLPSDRFSAERTGGSVSTLTIQRTQQEDSAVYLCASSPQKNYGYTFGSGTRLTVV.

This chain connects TRBV10-3 to TRBJ2-5, with a tentative D call TRBD2 (5 bases). CDR3 length: 13 residues. The germline CDR1 and CDR2 sequences are ENHRY and SYGVKD. Trimming took 7 bases from V and 2 from J, leaving 11 bases between them. The CDR3 spells CAITEGKQETQYF. Here the CDR3 DNA reads TGTGCCATCACCGAGGGTAAACAAGAGACCCAGTACTTC.

The chain recombines TRBV5-1 with TRBJ2-6; D ambiguous. This CDR3 comprises 14 residues. Germline values: CDR1 SGHRS, CDR2 YFSETQ. The germline V and J ends were trimmed by 6 bases and 2 bases, with 9 bases remaining between them. The CDR3 coding sequence is TGCGCCAGCAAAGAAATCACTGGGGCCAACGTCCTGACTTTC. Protein product: CASKEITGANVLTF.

On this clonotype itself: The junction departs from germline at one end; a sequencing error may be responsible. The chain links TRBV7-9 to TRBJ2-5, with D possibly called TRBD1 or TRBD2 (6 bases each). Germline loops: CDR1 SEHNR, CDR2 FQNEAQ (reference sequence). CDR3 length: 16 amino acids. Here the CDR3 reads CAGSLFGGPYQETHYF. The CDR3, as DNA: TGTGCCGGCAGCTTATTCGGGGGCCCCTACCAAGAGACCCACTACTTC. The variable domain in full, completed from reference TRBV7-9 and TRBJ2-5, reads DTGVSQNPRHKITKRGQNVTFRCDPISEHNRLYWYRQTLGQGPEFLTYFQNEAQLEKSRLLSDRFSAERPKGSFSTLEIQRTEQGDSAMYLCAGSLFGGPYQETHYFGPGTRLLVL.